Below, 11 T cell receptor beta chains from the same sample are listed, as sequenced in a study of shared clonotypes between healthy human individuals. Sequencing was performed with immunoSEQ multiplex PCR; in TCRdb, only in-frame clones are kept and a portion is missing. The table has more than 2 million clones, 85% to 95% seen once. Sequencing was carried out using naive CD4+ T cells sorted from blood. The subset was: CD45RA+ positively selected. The receptor source for this set is a man between 18 and 29 years old in good health.

As for this clone: The same CDR3 arises from other DNA sequences in this sample as well. The V gene is TRBV6-5, the J gene TRBJ1-3; a weak D match, TRBD1 (6 bases). CDR3 length equals 15 residues. Between the trimmed V and J ends, which lost 0 bases and 0 bases, there was a span of 6 bases. Germline values: CDR1 MNHEY, CDR2 SVGAGI. Written as DNA, the CDR3 is TGTGCCAGCAGTTACTCGGGGGCCTCTGGAAACACCATATATTTT. It specifies CASSYSGASGNTIYF.

J is TRBJ1-1 and V is TRBV2; D is uncertain. The V gene lost 5 bases and the J gene lost 3 bases, with 7 bases spanning the gap. The CDR3 runs to 12 residues. From germline, CDR1 is SNHLY and CDR2 FYNNEI. CDR3 in DNA: TGTGCCAGCAGTTCGGGGTACACTGAAGCTTTCTTT. Its translation: CASSSGYTEAFF.

The genes are TRBV28 and TRBJ1-2, with D perhaps TRBD1 (5 bases). V was shortened by 6 bases and J by 8 bases, with 19 bases between the two germline ends. The CDR3 has 14 residues. Looked up from germline, CDR1 is MDHEN and CDR2 is SYDVKM. The CDR3 DNA sequence: TGTGCCAGCAGACCCACAGGAGCTCGTCTAGGCTACACCTTC. It translates to CASRPTGARLGYTF.

For this clone: Different DNA sequences within this sample yield the same CDR3. The rearrangement joins TRBV28 to TRBJ2-3; D remains unclear. V lost 8 bases, J lost 1 base, and 1 base lay in between. The germline gives CDR1 MDHEN, CDR2 SYDVKM. The CDR3 runs to 10 residues. In nucleotides, the CDR3 is TGTGCCAGCGGCACAGATACGCAGTATTTT. Translating it yields CASGTDTQYF.

This rearrangement joins TRBV9 to TRBJ2-7; a possible D gene is TRBD2 (5 bases). V gave up 1 base and J gave up 0 bases, with 8 bases separating them. The CDR3 loop spans 14 amino acids. Germline V gives CDR1 SGDLS, CDR2 YYNGEE. This CDR3 is CASSVRAGSYEQYF. CDR3 DNA: TGTGCCAGCAGCGTAAGGGCGGGCTCCTACGAGCAGTACTTC. Full variable domain (outside the CDR3, taken from reference TRBV9 and TRBJ2-7): DSGVTQTPKHLITATGQRVTLRCSPRSGDLSVYWYQQSLDQGLQFLIQYYNGEERAKGNILERFSAQQFPDLHSELNLSSLELGDSALYFCASSVRAGSYEQYFGPGTRLTVT.

This chain links TRBV19 with TRBJ2-7; D could derive from TRBD1 or TRBD2 (5 bases each). The V gene lost 8 bases and the J gene lost 3 bases, with 14 bases spanning the gap. The CDR3 sequence is 13 residues long. The germline V gene encodes CDR1 LNHDA and CDR2 SQIVND (reference sequence). As DNA, the CDR3 is TGTGCCAGTGCCTTGGGGGACGGCTACGAGCAGTACTTC. This translates into CASALGDGYEQYF.

Only one count was recorded for this clone. V and J are TRBV2 and TRBJ1-6, with 10 bases lining up with TRBD1. This CDR3 spans 16 amino acids. Germline V gives CDR1 SNHLY, CDR2 FYNNEI. The J segment lost 7 bases and the V segment lost 5 bases, leaving 8 bases of the junction unmatched. CDR3 amino acids: CASSQRGGQGNSPLHF. DNA of the CDR3: TGTGCCAGCAGTCAGAGGGGGGGACAGGGGAATTCACCCCTCCACTTT.

The J gene is TRBJ2-3, the V gene TRBV5-1; 8 bases agree with TRBD2. The CDR3 length is 19 residues. Per germline, CDR1 SGHRS and CDR2 YFSETQ. V dropped 2 bases and J dropped 1; count of bases not matched to a gene: 15. CDR3 residues: CASSFPSGRTKTGTDTQYF. The CDR3 coding sequence is TGCGCCAGCAGCTTCCCTAGCGGGCGAACAAAAACAGGCACAGATACGCAGTATTTT.

A single count supports this clone. The gene calls are TRBV19 and TRBJ2-7; the match to TRBD1 covers 10 bases. Unmatched junction bases numbered 2, after V lost 3 bases and J lost 0 bases. The CDR3 is 15 amino acids. Germline values: CDR1 LNHDA, CDR2 SQIVND (reference sequence). CDR3 protein: CASSIRDRGSYEQYF. Here the CDR3 DNA reads TGTGCCAGTAGTATCCGGGACAGGGGCTCCTACGAGCAGTACTTC.

CDR3 coding DNA: TGTGCCAGCAGCCAAGAAGCCCAGCGGGTCCCGTTCTTC. Amino acid sequence: CASSQEAQRVPFF. The V call is TRBV4-2, the J call TRBJ2-1; perhaps TRBD2 as D (6 bases). Looked up from germline, CDR1 is LGHNA and CDR2 is YNFKEQ. The CDR3 runs 13 residues. V was clipped by 0 bases and J by 15 bases, with 15 bases between them.

The rearrangement links TRBV7-2 to TRBJ2-7; tentatively, D is TRBD2 (5 bases). The germline V and J ends were trimmed by 1 base and 8 bases, with 15 bases remaining between them. CDR1 and CDR2 (germline): SGHTA, FQGNSA. CDR3 length: 14 residues. The CDR3 region is CASSLGPAGYQQYF. The CDR3 nucleotides read TGTGCCAGCAGCTTAGGTCCCGCGGGTTACCAGCAGTACTTC.